Listed below are T cell receptor beta chains from one sample, sequenced in a study of STAT5B mutations in CD4+ large granular lymphocyte leukemia. Libraries were prepared by immunoSEQ multiplex PCR; TCRdb keeps only in-frame clonotypes and omits some of them. The sample carries roughly 19,000 clones, around 75% recorded once. Sequenced input: CD4+ T cells from blood buffy coats. The receptors were gathered from a human donor in good health. The CDR3 runs from the conserved cysteine through the conserved F or W. D genes are given only for firm matches. Not all rows give a size; the values are once, few, many and, for expanded clones, a class.

v_gene: TRBV6-1
d_gene: TRBD1
abundance: -
j_gene: TRBJ2-5
CDR3aa: CASTRDSNQETQYF
CDR3nt: TGTGCCAGCACCCGGGACAGTAACCAAGAGACCCAGTACTTC

v_gene: TRBV7-8
d_gene: TRBD2
abundance: -
j_gene: TRBJ2-1
CDR3aa: CASSLRWGGYNEQFF
CDR3nt: TGTGCCAGCAGCTTGCGTTGGGGGGGTTACAATGAGCAGTTCTTC

v_gene: TRBV4-3
d_gene: TRBD2
abundance: once
j_gene: TRBJ2-7
CDR3aa: CASSQRLIGAGPYEQYF
CDR3nt: TGCGCCAGCAGCCAACGACTGATAGGAGCGGGGCCCTACGAGCAGTACTTC

v_gene: TRBV29-1
d_gene: -
abundance: -
j_gene: TRBJ2-7
CDR3aa: CSVDVYGEQYF
CDR3nt: TGCAGCGTTGATGTCTATGGTGAGCAGTACTTC

v_gene: TRBV7-9
d_gene: -
abundance: -
j_gene: TRBJ1-4
CDR3aa: CASSLRVNEKLFF
CDR3nt: TGTGCCAGCAGCCTCCGGGTTAATGAAAAACTGTTTTTT

v_gene: TRBV27
d_gene: TRBD2
abundance: -
j_gene: TRBJ2-7
CDR3aa: CASSPRLAGVYEQYF
CDR3nt: TGTGCCAGCAGTCCCCGACTAGCGGGAGTCTACGAGCAGTACTTC

v_gene: TRBV29-1
d_gene: -
abundance: -
j_gene: TRBJ1-3
CDR3aa: CSVNSGNTIYF
CDR3nt: TGCAGCGTGAACTCTGGAAACACCATATATTTT

v_gene: TRBV19
d_gene: TRBD2
abundance: once
j_gene: TRBJ2-3
CDR3aa: CASSTGLAGETDTQYF
CDR3nt: TGTGCCAGTAGCACGGGACTAGCGGGAGAAACAGATACGCAGTATTTT

v_gene: TRBV5-8
d_gene: -
abundance: few
j_gene: TRBJ2-7
CDR3aa: CASSLYYEQYF
CDR3nt: TGTGCCAGCAGCCTATACTACGAGCAGTACTTC

v_gene: TRBV9
d_gene: -
abundance: few
j_gene: TRBJ1-5
CDR3aa: CASSVNRGNQPQHF
CDR3nt: TGTGCCAGCAGCGTAAATAGGGGCAATCAGCCCCAGCATTTT

v_gene: TRBV6-5
d_gene: TRBD1
abundance: -
j_gene: TRBJ2-3
CDR3aa: CASSYSGRGLTDTQYF
CDR3nt: TGTGCCAGCAGTTACTCAGGCAGGGGGCTCACAGATACGCAGTATTTT

v_gene: TRBV6-5
d_gene: TRBD1
abundance: -
j_gene: TRBJ2-7
CDR3aa: CASRGTDSYEQYF
CDR3nt: TGTGCCAGCAGGGGGACAGATTCCTACGAGCAGTACTTC

v_gene: TRBV5-1
d_gene: -
abundance: once
j_gene: TRBJ2-6
CDR3aa: CASSPGGSGANVLTF
CDR3nt: TGCGCCAGCAGTCCGGGCGGGTCTGGGGCCAACGTCCTGACTTTC

v_gene: TRBV7-8
d_gene: -
abundance: -
j_gene: TRBJ2-5
CDR3aa: CASSTDRPQETQYF
CDR3nt: TGTGCCAGCAGCACCGACAGGCCCCAAGAGACCCAGTACTTC

v_gene: TRBV4-2
d_gene: TRBD1
abundance: -
j_gene: TRBJ1-2
CDR3aa: CASSQERGQGHYGYTF
CDR3nt: TGTGCCAGCAGCCAAGAGCGGGGACAGGGGCACTATGGCTACACCTTC

v_gene: TRBV9
d_gene: TRBD1
abundance: few
j_gene: TRBJ2-1
CDR3aa: CASSVRDSYNEQFF
CDR3nt: TGTGCCAGCAGTGTACGGGACAGCTACAATGAGCAGTTCTTC

v_gene: TRBV2
d_gene: TRBD1
abundance: few
j_gene: TRBJ2-7
CDR3aa: CASTRTGSYEQYF
CDR3nt: TGTGCCAGCACCAGGACAGGTTCCTACGAGCAGTACTTC

v_gene: TRBV7-3
d_gene: -
abundance: -
j_gene: TRBJ2-1
CDR3aa: CASSPEVGRSEQFF
CDR3nt: TGTGCCAGCAGCCCGGAAGTGGGCAGAAGTGAGCAGTTCTTC

v_gene: TRBV5-6
d_gene: -
abundance: -
j_gene: TRBJ1-5
CDR3aa: CASSLGKSNQPQHF
CDR3nt: TGTGCCAGCAGTTTGGGGAAAAGCAATCAGCCCCAGCATTTT